These 3 T cell receptor beta chains originate from one sample sequenced in a study of PD-1 blockade in classical Hodgkin lymphoma. Measured with immunoSEQ multiplex PCR; TCRdb has only the in-frame clones, and not every one. The table shows 90,000 to 130,000 clones, with roughly 87% occurring only once. There was relapse after autologous stem cell transplantation in every patient, and there was variation in brentuximab vedotin exposure. The sample was peripheral blood mononuclear cells (PBMCs), taken before the second cycle of nivolumab. These TCRs come from a human donor with classical Hodgkin lymphoma.

A few counts support this clone. The CDR3 protein is CASSLQGATTGELFF. CDR3 sequence (DNA): TGTGCCAGCAGCCTACAGGGGGCGACTACCGGGGAGCTGTTTTTT. This chain joins TRBV28 and TRBJ2-2; TRBD1 agrees at 9 bases. Germline loops: CDR1 MDHEN, CDR2 SYDVKM. This CDR3 comprises 15 residues. Germline trimming cut 6 bases from V and 5 bases from J; bases unmatched to any gene: 7.

The V gene is TRBV7-2, the J gene TRBJ1-5; D is uncertain. This CDR3 has 15 residues. V was cut by 4 bases and J by 4 bases, with 14 bases left in between. The V gene's germline CDR1 is SGHTA and CDR2 FQGNSA. The CDR3 bases are TGTGCCAGCAGCTGGGTGGAAGGGATAAATCAGCCCCAGCATTTT. It yields the protein CASSWVEGINQPQHF.

The chain employs TRBV27 and TRBJ2-7; no reliable D call. The ends were cut back, 2 bases at V and 4 bases at J, with 6 bases in the middle. CDR3 length: 12 amino acids. CDR1 and CDR2 (germline): MNHEY, SMNVEV (reference sequence). As DNA, the CDR3 is TGTGCCAGCAGTTTAATTGGTTACGAGCAGTACTTC. It yields the protein CASSLIGYEQYF.